This T cell receptor beta chain was captured in a study of long-term antiretroviral therapy in people with HIV (dated by TCRdb to 2021 to 2024). For context, the study as a whole: The earliest samples were collected about a decade before the 2015 WHO recommendation for immediate ART, when ART was typically delayed until CD4 counts fell. A total of about 200 cryopreserved PBMC samples were contributed to the cohort by 30 adults with confirmed HIV infection, with samples collected serially over a mean of approximately six years (range 1-12). No cross-contamination during QIAcube processing was shown when test extractions of a monoclonal T-cell line were performed alongside about 30 polyclonal samples. A retrospective serial study tested whether changes in peripheral blood TRB repertoire composition and diversity were associated with ART initiation and durable HIV suppression. About 35% of the 30 participants with HIV were female.

Results the study describes overall, beyond this receptor: Samples dated from the mid-2000s to the late 2010s, and the ART regimens used may be less effective than current ones. CDR3 length ranges in HIV repertoires were narrower than in controls, and network structure suggested an antigen-experienced repertoire with only a slight naive shift after ART. Starting ART was linked to a significant rise in TRB diversity, yet even with long-term ART the diversity remained significantly lower than in transplant donor controls. Since PBMC availability was limited, sequencing covered only the TCR beta chain, with no alpha chain pairing. At every time point, the repertoire was dominated by expanded TRB clones first identified before ART initiation, although this dominance fluctuated and, in many PLHIV, declined after ART. Because pre-ART samples had limited cell numbers, profiling was done on unsorted PBMC rather than on sorted CD4+ and CD8+ T cells. Inferences about post-ART repertoire changes are limited because no data were available on ART adherence, viral resistance or therapy changes.

Inclusion was restricted to participants for whom at least one PBMC sample before ART initiation and at least two post-ART samples were available. Treatment was received in the United States of America by all participants with HIV. Cryopreserved samples of about 0.95-11 million PBMC were thawed and washed before DNA extraction. At the time of the earliest PBMC sample, participants with HIV were aged between roughly 20 and 54 years. Each participant contributed PBMC samples from 1-4 timepoints before ART initiation and 2-8 timepoints after ART initiation, with a median of 7 samples. For every participant, serial HIV viral load, CD4+ T-cell count, ART history and demographic data were obtained. Genomic DNA was extracted from unsorted PBMC with a Qiagen kit on a QIAcube, processed in batches of 12 samples. Measured from the cysteine to the phenylalanine, the CDR3 is 11 residues long. The only DNA kept is the CDR3, 33 bases in frame from the first base. The germline V gene (reference sequence) gives CDR1 as DFQATT and CDR2 as SNEGSKA. The V and J ends are trimmed by 5 bases and 8 bases, leaving 12 bases between them.

The immunoSEQ hsTCRB v3.0 assay was used at survey level resolution to sequence the TRB variable region. A depth of about 40,000-50,000 T-cell genomes per sample was targeted for TRB sequencing. TRB libraries were pooled and sequenced on an Illumina MiSeq using a v3 150-cycle kit. In the source study's methods: Repertoire analysis ran in R within a reproducible Nextflow workflow covering QC, data transformation and analysis. LymphoSeq2, an R package for AIRR-Seq data exploration, was used to implement custom analyses. Several samples that yielded fewer than 5000 total TRB sequences were excluded, so that some 190 HIV repertoires were analyzed. Among the 180 to 200 HIV repertoires that were kept, roughly 59 were collected before ART initiation and around 130 were collected after ART initiation. Each repertoire was downsampled to 5000 TRB nucleotide sequences, and summary statistics were averaged across 100 downsampling iterations. Only TRB sequences with CDR3 regions of at least seven amino acids were retained for analysis. Diversity was measured with a Shannon entropy-derived clonality score and the Gini coefficient. Repertoire networks linked the top 5000 CDR3 amino acid sequences whenever two sequences differed by an edit distance of one. GLIPH2 predicted antigen specificity groups and MHC restriction for TRB CDR3 amino acid sequences. To flag known associations with CMV, EBV, HIV or tissue antigens, CDR3 amino acid sequences were compared against VDJdb and McPAS-TCR. Pre-ART, post-ART and control groups were compared with Wilcoxon signed-rank tests and Holm-Bonferroni correction. TCRdb re-hosts the immuneACCESS table, in-frame sequences only. Its copies lack some clones; in the studies checked, an unresolved V gene accounts for under half of them, and the cause for the rest is not known. The V and J calls and clone size come from that table; D and trimming were worked out from the DNA. Across this sample there are around 34,000 clones, with 65% to 80% seen only once. The top ten clonotypes cover 3% to 4% of the sample.

Concerning this clone itself: The antigen it binds to is not known. Base qualities are not at hand, and no much larger clone is one base apart.

The material was unsorted PBMCs, obtained 3 years after starting antiretroviral therapy. The rearranged segments are TRBV20-1 and TRBJ1-2, with TRBD1 as a weak D call on 6 bases. This TCR was sampled from a man aged 50-59 years with HIV. CDR3 region: CSALTGIGYTF. The nucleotide sequence is given as TGCAGTGCTCTAACAGGGATCGGCTACACCTTC.